Below, one T cell receptor beta chain is given with its context. Its antigen has not been determined. Per-nucleotide qualities are absent, and no much larger clonotype sits a single base away. The library was built by means of PCR. Reads for this sample came from an Illumina HiSeq 2500. To reduce PCR and sequencing biases, unique molecular identifiers were built into the TCR beta cDNA libraries. Roughly 0.5 million cDNA molecules were obtained per 1 to 10 million input T cells, so each molecule approximated one T cell. Patient libraries were prepared and sequenced with the same protocol used for the earlier healthy control dataset. Within a given batch, samples were prepared together, multiplexed and sequenced on the same HiSeq lane. The authors processed their data as follows. Raw barcoded reads were processed with MIGEC, discarding single-read molecular identifier groups before consensus assembly and CDR3 extraction. Clonotype tables were post-analysed with VDJtools, and diversity was normalized by down-sampling all datasets to the smallest sample size. Repertoire overlap clustering matched CDR3 amino acid but not nucleotide sequences to correct batch-related cross-sample contamination. Starting from the raw public reads, TCRdb applied fastp trimming at Q25, assembled clones with MiXCR and retained in-frame beta chains. Rows matching on CDR3 protein sequence are summarized as one entry with the most common DNA and genes. TCRdb's processing, not the authors', yielded these V and J calls. The sample table shows around 400,000 distinct CDR3 sequences, and less than 40% are seen once. Roughly 8.2% of the sample lies in the top ten.

This entry comes from a study of post-analysis software for immune sequencing data (dated by TCRdb to between 2014 and 2017). For context, the study as a whole: Relapsing-remitting, secondary progressive and progressive-relapsing multiple sclerosis were recorded as disease courses, and subtype annotation was lacking for some patients. A subset of samples was prepared in parallel using single-end sample barcoding, then pooled and co-amplified after Illumina adapter ligation. The multiple sclerosis patient repertoires were compared with some twelve previously published healthy control repertoires from donors aged 6 to 25 years. Results the study describes overall, beyond this receptor: Direct clustering with F measure showed strong co-clustering of samples prepared in the same batch, prompting a batch-effect correction. Multiple sclerosis patients had significantly lower normalized Chao1 diversity than controls, a result that suggests substantial peripheral T-cell clonal expansion. The multiple sclerosis patient group was slightly younger than the control group. Significantly higher frequencies in patients than in controls were found for roughly 5 TRBV segments, including TRBV5-6, TRBV5-1 and TRBV20-1.

To demonstrate the VDJtools post-analysis software, TCR beta repertoires were profiled from the peripheral blood of roughly 14 young patients with multiple sclerosis. The multiple sclerosis patients were children and adolescents between roughly 6 and 16 years of age. CDR1 and CDR2 (SGHTA, FQGTGA) derive from the germline V gene. Taken from cysteine to phenylalanine, the CDR3 has 13 residues. The read is trimmed to its CDR3 DNA, 39 bases read in frame from base 1. V was cut back by 2 bases and J by 5 bases, leaving a gap of 9 bases between them. The sequence is built from TRBV7-3 and TRBJ1-2; the D gene lacks a confident call. The TCR was taken from a girl aged 2-9 years with multiple sclerosis. The sample was blood. Here the CDR3 is given as CASSLGEKYGYTF. In nucleotide form, the sequence is TGTGCCAGCAGCTTAGGGGAGAAATATGGCTACACCTTC.